These 12 T cell receptor beta chains were sequenced from one sample in a study of cytomegalovirus exposure and HLA in healthy donors. Profiling relied on immunoSEQ multiplex PCR, and the TCRdb table lists in-frame clones only, not all of them. The table shows fewer than 120,000 clones, with roughly nine tenths occurring only once. Sequenced material: PBMCs. These receptors were taken from a young woman in good health and CMV-seronegative.

The V gene is TRBV18, the J gene TRBJ1-4; tentatively, D is TRBD1 (6 bases). Germline V gene lookup returns CDR1 KGHSH and CDR2 LQKENI. The CDR3 extends over 16 amino acids. V was trimmed by 0 bases and J by 7 bases, leaving 15 bases between them. CDR3 sequence reads: CASSPPQQGRGEKLFF. In nucleotides, the CDR3 is TGTGCCAGCTCACCACCGCAACAGGGTAGGGGTGAAAAACTGTTTTTT.

The CDR3 coding sequence is TGTGCCTGGAGAGTTGGGGACAGCGCCTACGAGCAGTACTTC. Protein: CAWRVGDSAYEQYF. This sequence joins TRBV30 and TRBJ2-7; 7 nucleotides align to TRBD1. The CDR3 length is 14 residues. Germline V gene lookup returns CDR1 GTSNPN and CDR2 SVGIG (reference sequence). V was pared by 3 bases and J by 2 bases, with 7 bases of the junction left unmatched.

V usage is TRBV5-4 and J usage is TRBJ2-1; no clear D gene. Germline values: CDR1 SGHNT, CDR2 YYREEE (reference sequence). CDR3 length: 16 residues. V was shortened by 1 base and J by 0 bases, with 11 bases between the two germline ends. CDR3: CASSLPPMSSYNEQFF. As DNA, the CDR3 is TGTGCCAGCAGCTTGCCTCCCATGAGCTCCTACAATGAGCAGTTCTTC.

The V and J genes are TRBV2 and TRBJ1-1, with TRBD1 as a possible D gene (5 bases). Germline CDR1 reads SNHLY; CDR2 reads FYNNEI. V gave up 5 bases and J gave up 1 base, with 5 bases separating them. The CDR3 loop spans 12 amino acids. CDR3 protein: CASSTGNTEAFF. The CDR3 region has the DNA TGTGCCAGCAGTACAGGGAACACTGAAGCTTTCTTT.

The genes are TRBV5-1 and TRBJ1-1; 7 nucleotides agree with TRBD1. The CDR3 length is 15 residues. Trimming took 4 bases from V and 5 from J; bases not matched to a gene: 11. Germline V gene lookup returns CDR1 SGHRS and CDR2 YFSETQ. The CDR3 sequence: CASSGRGGGKTEAFF. The CDR3 DNA reads TGCGCCAGCAGCGGGCGAGGGGGCGGAAAAACTGAAGCTTTCTTT.

The rearrangement joins TRBV18 to TRBJ2-7; 7 bases are a match to TRBD1. Germline CDR1 and CDR2: KGHSH and LQKENI. The J segment lost 0 bases and the V segment lost 5 bases, leaving 7 bases of the junction unmatched. The CDR3 length is 15 residues. Written as DNA, the CDR3 is TGTGCCAGCTCATCGTGGGACAGTATCTCCTACGAGCAGTACTTC. Its translation is CASSSWDSISYEQYF.

The V and J genes are TRBV29-1 and TRBJ2-7, with 13 nucleotides matching TRBD2. Germline values: CDR1 SQVTM, CDR2 ANQGSEA. Trimming took 6 bases from V and 0 from J; bases not matched to a gene: 5. The CDR3 totals 15 residues. Here the CDR3 DNA reads TGCAGCGTCCAGACTAGCGGGGGGACCTCCTACGAGCAGTACTTC. Its protein is CSVQTSGGTSYEQYF.

This clone was seen once. V is TRBV27 and J is TRBJ2-1; no definite D call. CDR1 MNHEY and CDR2 SMNVEV come from the germline V gene (reference sequence). V lost 5 bases to trimming and J lost 4 bases, with 3 bases between them. The CDR3 is 11 residues long. CDR3 in amino acids: CASSLYNEQFF. For the CDR3, the DNA is TGTGCCAGCAGTCTGTACAATGAGCAGTTCTTC.

In this sample, this clone turned up once. J is TRBJ1-1 and V is TRBV5-4; D remains ambiguous. With 2 bases removed from V and 7 bases from J, the gap between germline ends came to 15 bases. The length of the CDR3 is 14 residues. CDR1 and CDR2 from the germline V gene are SGHNT and YYREEE (reference sequence). The CDR3 is CASSFYGLDVEAFF. CDR3 sequence (DNA): TGTGCCAGCAGCTTTTACGGTCTAGATGTTGAAGCTTTCTTT.

This rearrangement joins TRBV30 to TRBJ1-6, with TRBD1 as a possible D gene (6 bases). V lost 4 bases to trimming and J lost 7 bases, with 23 bases between them. The CDR3 covers 17 residues. Germline CDR1 and CDR2: GTSNPN and SVGIG (reference sequence). The CDR3 region is CAWILRGRGTRNSPLHF. In DNA, the CDR3 is TGTGCCTGGATCCTACGGGGCAGGGGTACGAGAAATTCACCCCTCCACTTT.

V usage is TRBV2 and J usage is TRBJ1-1; D gene unclear. The germline V gene encodes CDR1 SNHLY and CDR2 FYNNEI. Trimming cost V 9 bases and J 1 base, with 9 bases left between them. CDR3 length: 12 residues. The CDR3: CASGGRNTEAFF. The CDR3 coding sequence is TGTGCCAGTGGTGGGAGGAACACTGAAGCTTTCTTT.

A remark on this clone: This CDR3 fails to terminate in the conserved phenylalanine or tryptophan, so it likely reflects a read error. No DNA is shown, since the ends of the CDR3 on it are uncertain; the CDR3 is the one TCRdb lists. V gene TRBV2 combines with J gene TRBJ2-7; TRBD1, the table's D call, was not compared with the DNA. Germline assignment: CDR1 SNHLY and CDR2 FYNNEI. The CDR3 totals 11 residues, both ends included. CDR3: CASSTDSPKSI.